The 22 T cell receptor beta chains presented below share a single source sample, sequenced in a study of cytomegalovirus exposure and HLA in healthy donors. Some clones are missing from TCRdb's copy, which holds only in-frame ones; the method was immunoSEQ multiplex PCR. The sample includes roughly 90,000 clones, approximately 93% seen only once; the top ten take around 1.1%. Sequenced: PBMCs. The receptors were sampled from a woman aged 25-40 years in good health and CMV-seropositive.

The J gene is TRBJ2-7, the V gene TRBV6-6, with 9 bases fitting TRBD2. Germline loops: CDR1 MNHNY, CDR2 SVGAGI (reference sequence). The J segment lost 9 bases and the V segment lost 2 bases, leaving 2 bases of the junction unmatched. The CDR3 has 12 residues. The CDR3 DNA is TGTGCCAGCAGTTACGGCGGGAGGGGGCAGTACTTC. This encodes CASSYGGRGQYF.

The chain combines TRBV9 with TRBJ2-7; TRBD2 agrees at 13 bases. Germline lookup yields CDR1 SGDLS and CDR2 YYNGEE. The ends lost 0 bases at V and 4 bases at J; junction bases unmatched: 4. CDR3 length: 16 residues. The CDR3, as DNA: TGTGCCAGCAGCGTAGCCGGACTAGCGGGAGTATACGAGCAGTACTTC. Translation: CASSVAGLAGVYEQYF.

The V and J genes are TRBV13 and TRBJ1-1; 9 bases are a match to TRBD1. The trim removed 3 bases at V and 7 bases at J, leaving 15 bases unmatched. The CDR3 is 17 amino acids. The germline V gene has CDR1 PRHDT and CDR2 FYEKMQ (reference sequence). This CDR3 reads CASSLLPGQGSFGEAFF. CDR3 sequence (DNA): TGTGCCAGCAGCTTGCTTCCGGGACAGGGAAGTTTCGGTGAAGCTTTCTTT.

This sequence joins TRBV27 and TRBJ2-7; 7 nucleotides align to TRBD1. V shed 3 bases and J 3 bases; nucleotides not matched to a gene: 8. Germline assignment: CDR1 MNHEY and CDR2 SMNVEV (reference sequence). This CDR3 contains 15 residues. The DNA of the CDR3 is TGTGCCAGCAGTTTGAGCGTGGCAGGGGGCTACGAGCAGTACTTC. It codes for CASSLSVAGGYEQYF.

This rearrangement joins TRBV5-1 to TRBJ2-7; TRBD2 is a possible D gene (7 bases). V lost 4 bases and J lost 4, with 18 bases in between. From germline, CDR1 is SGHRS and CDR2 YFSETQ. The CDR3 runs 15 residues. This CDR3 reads CASSTGGGGQYEQYF. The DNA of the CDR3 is TGCGCCAGCAGCACGGGGGGTGGAGGACAGTACGAGCAGTACTTC.

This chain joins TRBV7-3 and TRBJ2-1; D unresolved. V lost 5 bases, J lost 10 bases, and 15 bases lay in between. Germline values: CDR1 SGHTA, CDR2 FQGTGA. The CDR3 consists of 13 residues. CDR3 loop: CASSPRSGGEQFF. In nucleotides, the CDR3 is TGTGCCAGCAGCCCCCGGTCTGGCGGAGAGCAGTTCTTC. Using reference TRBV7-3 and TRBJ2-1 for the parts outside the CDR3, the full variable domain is GAGVSQTPSNKVTEKGKYVELRCDPISGHTALYWYRQSLGQGPEFLIYFQGTGAADDSGLPNDRFFAVRPEGSVSTLKIQRTERGDSAVYLCASSPRSGGEQFFGPGTRLTVL.

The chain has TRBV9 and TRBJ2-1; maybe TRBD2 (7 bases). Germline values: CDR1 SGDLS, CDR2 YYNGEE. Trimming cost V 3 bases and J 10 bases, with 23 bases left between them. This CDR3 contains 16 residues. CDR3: CASSARGRALGGEQFF. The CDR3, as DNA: TGTGCCAGCAGCGCCCGAGGGAGGGCCTTAGGGGGGGAGCAGTTCTTC.

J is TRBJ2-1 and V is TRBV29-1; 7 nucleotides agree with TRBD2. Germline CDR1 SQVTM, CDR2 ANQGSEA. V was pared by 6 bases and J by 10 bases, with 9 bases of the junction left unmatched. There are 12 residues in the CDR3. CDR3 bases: TGCAGCGTCCGTCGTGGGGGGGACGAGCAGTTCTTC. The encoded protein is CSVRRGGDEQFF.

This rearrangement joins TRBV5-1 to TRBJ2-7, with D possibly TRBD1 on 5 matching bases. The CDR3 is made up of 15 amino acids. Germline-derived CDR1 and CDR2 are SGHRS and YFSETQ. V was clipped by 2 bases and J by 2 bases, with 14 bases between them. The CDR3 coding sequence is TGCGCCAGCAGCTTAGGGGTCGGTTCCGCCTACGAGCAGTACTTC. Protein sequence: CASSLGVGSAYEQYF.

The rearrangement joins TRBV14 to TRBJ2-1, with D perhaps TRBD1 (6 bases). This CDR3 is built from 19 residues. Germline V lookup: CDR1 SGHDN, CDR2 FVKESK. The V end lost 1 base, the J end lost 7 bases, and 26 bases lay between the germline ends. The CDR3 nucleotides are TGTGCCAGCAGCCAAGTTCCCTGGGCCAGGGGTGGAGATGGGAATGAGCAGTTCTTC. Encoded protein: CASSQVPWARGGDGNEQFF.

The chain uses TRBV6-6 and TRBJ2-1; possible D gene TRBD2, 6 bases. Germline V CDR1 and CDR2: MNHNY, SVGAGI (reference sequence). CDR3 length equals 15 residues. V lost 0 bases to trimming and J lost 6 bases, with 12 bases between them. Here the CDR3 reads CASSYSGREVNEQFF. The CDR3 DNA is TGTGCCAGCAGTTACTCGGGGCGGGAAGTCAATGAGCAGTTCTTC.

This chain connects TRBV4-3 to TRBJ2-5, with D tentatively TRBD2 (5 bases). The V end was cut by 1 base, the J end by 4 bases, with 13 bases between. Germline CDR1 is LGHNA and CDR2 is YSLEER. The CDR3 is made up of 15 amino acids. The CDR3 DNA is TGCGCCAGCAGCCAAGGTGGCGGGTCTGGAGAGACCCAGTACTTC. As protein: CASSQGGGSGETQYF.

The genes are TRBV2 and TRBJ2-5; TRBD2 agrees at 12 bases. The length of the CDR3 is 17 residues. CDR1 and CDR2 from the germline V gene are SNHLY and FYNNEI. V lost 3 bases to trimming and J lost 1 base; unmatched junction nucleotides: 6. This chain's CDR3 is CASSDGTSGPRQETQYF. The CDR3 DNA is TGTGCCAGCAGTGATGGGACTAGCGGGCCACGCCAAGAGACCCAGTACTTC.

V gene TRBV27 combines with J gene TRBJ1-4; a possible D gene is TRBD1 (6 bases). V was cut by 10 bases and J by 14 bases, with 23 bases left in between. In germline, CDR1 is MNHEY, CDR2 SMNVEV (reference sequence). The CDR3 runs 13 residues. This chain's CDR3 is CANHRGAKVGLFF. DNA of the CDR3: TGTGCCAACCACCGGGGGGCCAAGGTGGGGCTGTTTTTT.

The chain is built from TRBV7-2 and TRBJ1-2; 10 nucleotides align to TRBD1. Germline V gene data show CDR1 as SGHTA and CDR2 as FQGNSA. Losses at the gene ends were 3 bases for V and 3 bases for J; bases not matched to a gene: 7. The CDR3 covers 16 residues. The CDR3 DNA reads TGTGCCAGCAGCTTCCCGACAGGGGGCGGTGACTATGGCTACACCTTC. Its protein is CASSFPTGGGDYGYTF.

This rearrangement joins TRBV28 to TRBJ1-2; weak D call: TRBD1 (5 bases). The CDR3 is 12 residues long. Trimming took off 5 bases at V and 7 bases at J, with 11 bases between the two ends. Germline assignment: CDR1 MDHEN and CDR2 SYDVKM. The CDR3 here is CASSPGPSGYTF. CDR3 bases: TGTGCCAGCAGTCCAGGGCCGAGTGGCTACACCTTC.

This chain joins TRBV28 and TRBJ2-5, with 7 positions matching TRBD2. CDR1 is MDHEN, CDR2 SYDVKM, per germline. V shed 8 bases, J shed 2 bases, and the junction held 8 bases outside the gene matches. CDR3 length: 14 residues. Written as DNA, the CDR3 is TGTGCCAGCGGATTGCTAGCGGAACAAGAGACCCAGTACTTC. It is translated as CASGLLAEQETQYF.

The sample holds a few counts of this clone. The CDR3 nucleotides are TGTGCCTGGATTAGGCAGGGGACAAACACCATATATTTT. It is translated as CAWIRQGTNTIYF. The V call is TRBV30, the J call TRBJ1-3, with a possible D match to TRBD1 (6 bases). The CDR3 has 13 amino acids. Trimming removed 4 bases at V and 6 bases at J, with 13 bases between. Germline CDR1 and CDR2: GTSNPN and SVGIG (reference sequence).

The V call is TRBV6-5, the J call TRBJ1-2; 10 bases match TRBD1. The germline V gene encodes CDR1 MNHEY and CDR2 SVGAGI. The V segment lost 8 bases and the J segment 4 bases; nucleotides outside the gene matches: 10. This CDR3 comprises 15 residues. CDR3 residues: CASGLGTGAGYGYTF. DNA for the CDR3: TGTGCCAGCGGGCTAGGGACAGGGGCCGGCTATGGCTACACCTTC.

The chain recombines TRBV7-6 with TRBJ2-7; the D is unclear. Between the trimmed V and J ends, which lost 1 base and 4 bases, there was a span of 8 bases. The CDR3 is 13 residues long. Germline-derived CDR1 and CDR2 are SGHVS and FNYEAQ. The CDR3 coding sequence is TGTGCCAGCAGCTTAGTGCAGGATTACGAGCAGTACTTC. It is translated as CASSLVQDYEQYF.

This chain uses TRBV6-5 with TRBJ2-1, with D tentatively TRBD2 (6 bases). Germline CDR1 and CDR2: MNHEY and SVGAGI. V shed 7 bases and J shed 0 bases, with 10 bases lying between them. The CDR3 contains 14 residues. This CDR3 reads CASMRGYSYNEQFF. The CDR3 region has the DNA TGTGCCAGCATGCGGGGCTACTCCTACAATGAGCAGTTCTTC.

The CDR3: CAISDRGGTEAFF. CDR3 bases: TGTGCCATCAGCGACAGGGGGGGGACTGAAGCTTTCTTT. The rearrangement joins TRBV10-3 to TRBJ1-1; 9 bases are shared with TRBD1. The V gene's germline CDR1 is ENHRY and CDR2 SYGVKD. V shed 6 bases, J shed 5 bases, and the junction held 4 bases outside the gene matches. The CDR3 totals 13 residues.